These 23 T cell receptor beta chains were sequenced from one sample in a study of blood T cell repertoires in COVID-19 (dated by TCRdb to about 2020). The method behind the library was the immunoSEQ multiplex PCR assay. The table was pulled from immuneACCESS by TCRdb, which kept in-frame rearrangements only. Such tables lose some clones; where checked, under half of the loss comes from unresolved V genes, and the rest has no known cause. Within this sample are approximately 85,000 clones, with 85% of them counted one time only. Approximately 12% of the sample comes from the top ten. What was sequenced was peripheral blood. Receptor source: a woman in her 70s with active or convalescent COVID-19.

The CDR3 sequence: CASSLGGLSSGNTIYF. The CDR3 DNA reads TGTGCCAGCAGCTTGGGGGGTCTGAGCTCTGGAAACACCATATATTTT. V usage is TRBV7-9 and J usage is TRBJ1-3; D might be TRBD1 (5 bases). CDR3 length: 16 residues. Germline CDR1 and CDR2: SEHNR and FQNEAQ (reference sequence). The ends were cut back, 3 bases at V and 0 bases at J, with 12 bases in the middle.

V and J are TRBV5-1 and TRBJ1-5; 8 nucleotides agree with TRBD1. The CDR3 contains 13 residues. V lost 4 bases, J lost 6 bases, and 3 bases stayed unmatched. Germline lookup yields CDR1 SGHRS and CDR2 YFSETQ. The CDR3 reads CASSLDRAQPQHF. CDR3 sequence (DNA): TGCGCCAGCAGCCTGGACAGGGCTCAGCCCCAGCATTTT.

CDR3 sequence reads: CASSPGTGVEQFF. For the CDR3, the DNA is TGTGCCAGCAGCCCGGGGACAGGGGTTGAGCAGTTCTTC. The rearrangement links TRBV5-4 to TRBJ2-1; 10 bases map to TRBD1. This CDR3 contains 13 residues. Germline CDR1 and CDR2: SGHNT and YYREEE (reference sequence). V shed 4 bases and J 9 bases; nucleotides not matched to a gene: 4.

In this sample, this clone turned up a few times. The gene calls are TRBV6-5 and TRBJ2-7; weak D call: TRBD1 (5 bases). Germline V gene sequence: CDR1 MNHEY, CDR2 SVGAGI. This CDR3 contains 15 residues. The germline V and J ends were trimmed by 5 bases and 4 bases, with 18 bases remaining between them. CDR3 in amino acids: CASSSPKQGLYEQYF. The CDR3 DNA is TGTGCCAGCAGTAGCCCCAAGCAGGGTTTATACGAGCAGTACTTC.

This chain connects TRBV6-2 or TRBV6-3 to TRBJ1-4; TRBD1 aligns across 8 bases. CDR3 length: 15 amino acids. Trimming at V came to 5 bases and at J to 4 bases, leaving 6 bases not matched to a gene. Per the germline V gene, CDR1 is MNHEY and CDR2 is SVGEGT. CDR3 residues: CASSGGQVDNEKLFF. In DNA, the CDR3 is TGTGCCAGCAGTGGGGGACAGGTGGATAATGAAAAACTGTTTTTT.

The CDR3 nucleotides read TGTGCCAGCAGCTTCCCAGAGAGACAGGGGGGTGATGATTCACCCCTCCACTTT. Translating gives CASSFPERQGGDDSPLHF. This rearrangement joins TRBV7-9 to TRBJ1-6, with 9 bases fitting TRBD1. V gave up 3 bases and J gave up 8 bases; unmatched junction bases: 14. The CDR3 totals 18 residues. Germline CDR1 and CDR2: SEHNR and FQNEAQ (reference sequence).

The V and J genes are TRBV7-2 and TRBJ2-5; 8 bases map to TRBD2. Germline V lookup: CDR1 SGHTA, CDR2 FQGNSA. The V gene end was trimmed by 2 bases and the J gene end by 4 bases; junction bases not matched to a gene: 9. The CDR3 totals 16 residues. The CDR3 coding sequence is TGTGCCAGCAGCTTACCCCTCGGGGGGGCGGGAGAGACCCAGTACTTC. Protein product: CASSLPLGGAGETQYF.

CDR3 residues: CASSRAGPVMEQYF. As DNA, the CDR3 is TGTGCCAGCAGTCGAGCGGGACCCGTCATGGAGCAGTACTTC. The rearrangement links TRBV6-5 to TRBJ2-7, with 7 nucleotides matching TRBD2. The ends lost 5 bases at V and 7 bases at J; junction bases unmatched: 11. The length of the CDR3 is 14 residues. Germline V CDR1 and CDR2: MNHEY, SVGAGI.

This clone appeared once. The chain combines TRBV2 with TRBJ1-4, with D uncertain. The V end lost 6 bases, the J end lost 4 bases, and 12 bases lay between the germline ends. CDR3 length: 14 residues. CDR1 and CDR2 from the germline V gene are SNHLY and FYNNEI. CDR3 region: CASRILGSNEKLFF. The DNA for the CDR3 is TGTGCCAGCAGAATTTTGGGGAGTAATGAAAAACTGTTTTTT. Full variable domain (rest looked up from reference TRBV2 and TRBJ1-4): EPEVTQTPSHQVTQMGQEVILRCVPISNHLYFYWYRQILGQKVEFLVSFYNNEISEKSEIFDDQFSVERPDGSNFTLKIRSTKLEDSAMYFCASRILGSNEKLFFGSGTQLSVL.

This chain connects TRBV15 to TRBJ1-5, with 9 bases identical to TRBD1. The CDR3 covers 16 residues. Trimming took 3 bases from V and 6 from J; bases not matched to a gene: 9. Looked up from germline, CDR1 is LNHNV and CDR2 is YYDKDF (reference sequence). For the CDR3, the DNA is TGTGCCACCAGCAGGGGGACCGGGACAGGGTCTCAGCCCCAGCATTTT. It translates to CATSRGTGTGSQPQHF.

The chain carries TRBV5-4 and TRBJ1-3; the D is unclear. Germline assignment: CDR1 SGHNT and CDR2 YYREEE (reference sequence). V lost 3 bases, J lost 4 bases, and 5 bases lay in between. The CDR3 is 12 residues long. Here the CDR3 DNA reads TGTGCCAGCAGCTCACAGGGAAACACCATATATTTT. Translation: CASSSQGNTIYF. Full variable domain (outside the CDR3, taken from reference TRBV5-4 and TRBJ1-3): ETGVTQSPTHLIKTRGQQVTLRCSSQSGHNTVSWYQQALGQGPQFIFQYYREEENGRGNFPPRFSGLQFPNYSSELNVNALELDDSALYLCASSSQGNTIYFGEGSWLTVV.

In DNA form, the CDR3 reads TGTGCCAGCAGTGAAAGGGTCAGTGGGAGCTCCTATAATTCACCCCTCCACTTT. Amino acid sequence: CASSERVSGSSYNSPLHF. This chain connects TRBV2 to TRBJ1-6; D not certain. The length of the CDR3 is 18 residues. CDR1 is SNHLY, CDR2 FYNNEI, per germline. Trimming shortened V by 2 bases and J by 0 bases, and 14 bases separated the two germline ends.

The rearrangement uses TRBV12-1 and TRBJ2-3; the table's D call TRBD1 went unverified against the DNA. TRBV12-1 is a pseudogene segment. CDR3 size: 14 residues. For the CDR3, the DNA is TGTGCCAGCAGCGCTGGGACAGTCAGAGATACGCAGTATTTT. It translates to CASSAGTVRDTQYF.

The chain links TRBV6-4 to TRBJ2-3, with D possibly matching TRBD2 (6 bases). The V gene's germline CDR1 is MRHNA and CDR2 SNTAGT. V dropped 4 bases and J dropped 3 bases, with 14 bases sitting between them. This CDR3 is built from 15 residues. CDR3 coding DNA: TGTGCCAGCAGTGGTGCGCGGAGGGTAACAGATACGCAGTATTTT. This sequence encodes CASSGARRVTDTQYF.

The chain carries TRBV5-1 and TRBJ2-2; D is ambiguous. Germline lookup yields CDR1 SGHRS and CDR2 YFSETQ. Trimming took 4 bases from V and 1 from J, leaving 8 bases between them. The CDR3 has 14 residues. The CDR3 loop reads CASSQDLNTGELFF. CDR3 DNA sequence: TGCGCCAGCAGCCAGGATCTGAACACCGGGGAGCTGTTTTTT. The full variable domain, its missing parts supplied by reference TRBV5-1 and TRBJ2-2, is KAGVTQTPRYLIKTRGQQVTLSCSPISGHRSVSWYQQTPGQGLQFLFEYFSETQRNKGNFPGRFSGRQFSNSRSEMNVSTLELGDSALYLCASSQDLNTGELFFGEGSRLTVL.

The chain joins TRBV5-1 to TRBJ2-7; TRBD2 matches at 11 bases. Germline V gene data show CDR1 as SGHRS and CDR2 as YFSETQ. J gave up 6 bases and V 5 bases, and 10 bases lay outside the gene matches. CDR3 length: 15 residues. The CDR3 spells CASSSGTSGRTEQYF. CDR3 coding DNA: TGCGCCAGCAGTTCTGGGACTAGCGGACGTACCGAGCAGTACTTC.

The chain is built from TRBV5-4 and TRBJ2-6; 9 positions agree with TRBD1. CDR1 is SGHNT, CDR2 YYREEE, per germline (reference sequence). The CDR3 is 17 residues long. The J segment lost 0 bases and the V segment lost 3 bases, leaving 4 bases of the junction unmatched. The CDR3 DNA sequence: TGTGCCAGCAGCTATTTACAGGGGGCCTCTGGGGCCAACGTCCTGACTTTC. It codes for CASSYLQGASGANVLTF. The whole variable domain, filled in from reference TRBV5-4 and TRBJ2-6, reads ETGVTQSPTHLIKTRGQQVTLRCSSQSGHNTVSWYQQALGQGPQFIFQYYREEENGRGNFPPRFSGLQFPNYSSELNVNALELDDSALYLCASSYLQGASGANVLTFGAGSRLTVL.

This chain uses TRBV4-3 with TRBJ2-1; 10 nucleotides line up with TRBD1. Looked up from germline, CDR1 is LGHNA and CDR2 is YSLEER. The CDR3 spans 17 residues. The J segment lost 7 bases and the V segment lost 0 bases, leaving 9 bases of the junction unmatched. CDR3 coding DNA: TGCGCCAGCAGCCAAGATTCCGTGACAGGGGGCCGAAATGAGCAGTTCTTC. This sequence encodes CASSQDSVTGGRNEQFF.

CDR3 coding DNA: TGCGCCAGCAGCCAACTAGCGGGGGGGATTAATACGCAGTATTTT. Residues: CASSQLAGGINTQYF. J is TRBJ2-3 and V is TRBV10-2, with 13 bases fitting TRBD2. Germline lookup yields CDR1 WSHSY and CDR2 SAAADI. V was pared by 6 bases and J by 7 bases, with 7 bases of the junction left unmatched. This CDR3 contains 15 residues.

This clone appeared once. The V call is TRBV19, the J call TRBJ1-2; TRBD1 agrees at 8 bases. This CDR3 comprises 16 residues. Germline lookup yields CDR1 LNHDA and CDR2 SQIVND (reference sequence). V dropped 6 bases and J dropped 3; count of bases not matched to a gene: 12. CDR3 sequence reads: CASRRTGSKKDYGYTF. CDR3 bases: TGTGCCAGTAGAAGGACAGGGTCAAAAAAGGACTATGGCTACACCTTC. Filled out from reference TRBV19 and TRBJ1-2, the complete variable domain reads DGGITQSPKYLFRKEGQNVTLSCEQNLNHDAMYWYRQDPGQGLRLIYYSQIVNDFQKGDIAEGYSVSREKKESFPLTVTSAQKNPTAFYLCASRRTGSKKDYGYTFGSGTRLTVV.

The J gene is TRBJ2-7, the V gene TRBV2; the D gene is possibly TRBD1 (6 bases). V was trimmed by 2 bases and J by 5 bases, leaving 7 bases between them. The CDR3 loop spans 12 amino acids. Looked up from germline, CDR1 is SNHLY and CDR2 is FYNNEI. The CDR3 spells CASSEQGNEQYF. CDR3 DNA: TGTGCCAGCAGTGAACAGGGGAACGAGCAGTACTTC.

V is TRBV19 and J is TRBJ2-7; D is unclear. V shed 3 bases and J shed 0 bases, with 9 bases lying between them. This CDR3 is built from 14 residues. The germline CDR1 and CDR2 sequences are LNHDA and SQIVND (reference sequence). The CDR3 DNA reads as TGTGCCAGTAGTATCGGCGGCAGCTCCTACGAGCAGTACTTC. As protein: CASSIGGSSYEQYF.

This chain uses TRBV4-1 with TRBJ1-2, with 8 positions matching TRBD1. V trimming: 1 base; J trimming: 2 bases; junction bases outside the gene matches: 3. This CDR3 is 15 amino acids long. CDR1 is MGHRA, CDR2 YSYEKL, per germline. CDR3 DNA sequence: TGCGCCAGCAGCCAAGGGACAGGGCTGAACTATGGCTACACCTTC. Protein product: CASSQGTGLNYGYTF.